A selection of T cell receptor beta chains follows, all from one sample in a study of T cell responses to AZD1222 COVID-19 vaccine. The protocol was immunoSEQ multiplex PCR, while the TCRdb copy is restricted to in-frame clones and leaves out a portion. The sample yields fewer than 120,000 clones, 70% to 90% seen once. The sequences come from peripheral blood, collected 28 days after the second AZD1222 dose. Source of these receptors: an adult who received the AZD1222 COVID-19 vaccine. Each CDR3 is given with its conserved first and last residue. D genes are given only for firm matches. Clone size is shown for a subset of rows, as once, few, many or a class of expanded clone.

abundance	d_gene	v_gene	len	j_gene	CDR3nt	CDR3aa
-	-	TRBV7-9	14	TRBJ2-2	TGTGCCAGCAGGTTCCTCGGGGGAACCGGGGAGCTGTTTTTT	CASRFLGGTGELFF
-	TRBD1	TRBV5-1	15	TRBJ2-1	TGCGCCAGCAGCTTCCGGGACAGGGGATCCAATGAGCAGTTCTTC	CASSFRDRGSNEQFF
-	-	TRBV11-2	15	TRBJ1-4	TGTGCCAGCAGCTTATCTGGGGCGGGCGGTGAAAAACTGTTTTTT	CASSLSGAGGEKLFF
-	TRBD1	TRBV18	11	TRBJ1-1	TGTGCCGGACAGGGGGACACTGAAGCTTTCTTT	CAGQGDTEAFF
few	-	TRBV11-1	13	TRBJ1-6	TGTGCCAGCAGCTCCCTTGTGGATTCACCCCTCCACTTT	CASSSLVDSPLHF
once	-	TRBV6-1	17	TRBJ1-5	TGTGCCAGCAGTGCGGGACCCGAGCTCAGTAGCAATCAGCCCCAGCATTTT	CASSAGPELSSNQPQHF
-	-	TRBV5-1	14	TRBJ2-7	TGCGCCAGCAGCTTGGCCTGGAGCTCCTACGAGCAGTACTTC	CASSLAWSSYEQYF
-	TRBD1	TRBV5-1	15	TRBJ1-1	TGCGCCAGCAGCTTAGGACAGGGGACAGACACTGAAGCTTTCTTT	CASSLGQGTDTEAFF
-	-	TRBV11-2	16	TRBJ1-1	TGTGCCAGCAGCTTAGGTGAATGGTCGGCAGACACTGAAGCTTTCTTT	CASSLGEWSADTEAFF
-	TRBD2	TRBV3-1/TRBV3-2	16	TRBJ2-5	TGTGCCAGCAGCCAAGATCTGGCGGGGGGGCAAGAGACCCAGTACTTC	CASSQDLAGGQETQYF
-	-	TRBV28	15	TRBJ2-7	TGTGCCAGCAGTTCTTCCGGGACGCTCGCCTACGAGCAGTACTTC	CASSSSGTLAYEQYF
-	TRBD1	TRBV4-2	14	TRBJ1-4	TGTGCCAGCAGCCACAGGGGGCCAAATGAAAAACTGTTTTTT	CASSHRGPNEKLFF
-	-	TRBV5-6	14	TRBJ1-2	TGTGCCAGCAGCTTGTTGGGAACTAACTATGGCTACACCTTC	CASSLLGTNYGYTF
-	TRBD1	TRBV23-1	15	TRBJ1-2	TGCGCCAGCAGTCCCCAACGGGACAGGGAATTCGGCTACACCTTC	CASSPQRDREFGYTF
-	TRBD1	TRBV5-6	16	TRBJ1-5	TGTGCCAGCAGCTTATCCGACAGGGACGGCAATCAGCCCCAGCATTTT	CASSLSDRDGNQPQHF
-	-	TRBV7-9	15	TRBJ1-2	TGTGCCAGCAGCTTTCGGGGGACCAGTAACTATGGCTACACCTTC	CASSFRGTSNYGYTF
-	-	TRBV24-1	13	TRBJ1-2	TGTGCCACCAGTGATCGTAGTGGGGCTGGCTACACCTTC	CATSDRSGAGYTF
-	TRBD1	TRBV5-1	15	TRBJ2-3	TGCGCCAGCAGCGACCGGGACAGATTCACAGATACGCAGTATTTT	CASSDRDRFTDTQYF
-	TRBD2	TRBV6-1	16	TRBJ2-3	TGTGCCAGCAGTGGGGGACTAGCGGGGAGCACAGATACGCAGTATTTT	CASSGGLAGSTDTQYF
once	-	TRBV7-2	13	TRBJ2-5	TGTGCCAGCGGCTCGAAGGTTCAAGAGACCCAGTACTTC	CASGSKVQETQYF
-	-	TRBV5-4	13	TRBJ1-5	TGTGCCAGCAGCTTAAACCCGAATCAGCCCCAGCATTTT	CASSLNPNQPQHF
-	-	TRBV29-1	12	TRBJ1-5	TGCAGCGTTGAAAGCGCAAATCAGCCCCAGCATTTT	CSVESANQPQHF
once	-	TRBV10-3	13	TRBJ2-7	TGTGCCATCAGTGAGTCTGGGGTCAAGGAGCAGTACTTC	CAISESGVKEQYF
-	TRBD1	TRBV24-1	16	TRBJ2-1	TGTGCCACCAGTGATAGTAGAGGACAGGGGCTCAATGAGCAGTTCTTC	CATSDSRGQGLNEQFF
once	TRBD1	TRBV5-1	16	TRBJ2-7	TGCGCCAGCAGCTATGGGGACAGGGGAAATTCCTACGAGCAGTACTTC	CASSYGDRGNSYEQYF
-	TRBD1	TRBV28	16	TRBJ2-1	TGTGCCAGCAGTCGACGACAGGGCGTCTCCTACAATGAGCAGTTCTTC	CASSRRQGVSYNEQFF
-	-	TRBV6-5	12	TRBJ1-1	TGTGCCAGCAGGGCAGGTATCCCTGAAGCTTTCTTT	CASRAGIPEAFF
-	TRBD1	TRBV5-1	15	TRBJ1-4	TGCGCCAGCAGCGGACAGGGGGCAACTAATGAAAAACTGTTTTTT	CASSGQGATNEKLFF
-	-	TRBV6-5	12	TRBJ1-1	TGTGCCAGCAGTTACAAGGGCACTGAAGCTTTCTTT	CASSYKGTEAFF
-	TRBD1	TRBV18	13	TRBJ1-2	TGTGCCAGCTCACTTCTCGACAGGGATTACTACACCTTC	CASSLLDRDYYTF
-	-	TRBV27	14	TRBJ1-6	TGTGCCAGCAGTTTATATCCAGGGCCCTCACCCCTCCACTTT	CASSLYPGPSPLHF
-	TRBD2	TRBV2	16	TRBJ2-7	TGTGCCAGCAGTGAAAATTTCCTAGCGGGATTCTACGAGCAGTACTTC	CASSENFLAGFYEQYF
-	-	TRBV28	14	TRBJ1-2	TGTGCCAGCAGTTTGACTCAGTTCGAGGTCGGCTACACCTTC	CASSLTQFEVGYTF
-	-	TRBV11-3	15	TRBJ1-4	TGTGCCAGCAGCTTACCGGGAGGCCAAAATGAAAAACTGTTTTTT	CASSLPGGQNEKLFF
-	TRBD1	TRBV10-3	16	TRBJ2-1	TGTGCCATCAGGGCCGGGGGGACAGGGGTAGGCAATGAGCAGTTCTTC	CAIRAGGTGVGNEQFF
-	-	TRBV3-1/TRBV3-2	15	TRBJ2-7	TGTGCCAGCAGCCTCCTCGCAGGGGGGTCCTACGAGCAGTACTTC	CASSLLAGGSYEQYF
-	-	TRBV7-6	13	TRBJ2-7	TGTGCCAGCAGCTTAGCGCAGGGCTACGAGCAGTACTTC	CASSLAQGYEQYF
-	-	TRBV6-2/TRBV6-3	12	TRBJ1-5	TGTGCCAGCAGTTACTTTCGGGGTCAACAGCATTTT	CASSYFRGQQHF
-	-	TRBV24-1	16	TRBJ1-5	TGTGCCACCCAAGGGGGGAGGAAAAATAGCAATCAGCCCCAGCATTTT	CATQGGRKNSNQPQHF
-	-	TRBV28	13	TRBJ2-1	TGTGCCAGCGCACCGGGGGGCGGCAATGAGCAGTTCTTC	CASAPGGGNEQFF
-	-	TRBV10-3	16	TRBJ1-2	TGTGCCATCAGTGACCCCTCCCTCGCAGACAACTATGGCTACACCTTC	CAISDPSLADNYGYTF
-	TRBD1	TRBV19	16	TRBJ1-1	TGTGCCAGTAGTCTTAGACAGGGTTTGAGGAACACTGAAGCTTTCTTT	CASSLRQGLRNTEAFF
-	-	TRBV27	15	TRBJ2-3	TGTGCCAGCAGTTTTATTAGGGGGGGCCAAGATACGCAGTATTTT	CASSFIRGGQDTQYF
-	-	TRBV6-5	13	TRBJ2-2	TGTGCCAGCAGTTACTCGACCACCGGGGAGCTGTTTTTT	CASSYSTTGELFF
-	TRBD2	TRBV3-1/TRBV3-2	17	TRBJ2-3	TGTGCCAGCAGCCAAGTATCCCTAGCGGACGGTAGGGATACGCAGTATTTT	CASSQVSLADGRDTQYF
-	-	TRBV7-9	12	TRBJ1-1	TGTGCCAGCAGCTTGGGTTCCACTGAAGCTTTCTTT	CASSLGSTEAFF
-	-	TRBV6-5	14	TRBJ1-2	TGTGCCAGCAGTCTCTCATCGGTAAACTATGGCTACACCTTC	CASSLSSVNYGYTF
-	TRBD1	TRBV7-9	14	TRBJ2-1	TGTGCCAGCAGCTTATTCTTGACAGGGGGTGAGCAGTTCTTC	CASSLFLTGGEQFF